Listed below are T cell receptor beta chains from one sample, sequenced in a study of blood T cell repertoires in COVID-19. Sequencing used immunoSEQ multiplex PCR; TCRdb keeps in-frame clones, though not all of them. The sample lists about 150,000 clones; 91% were seen once. Sequencing was performed on peripheral blood. The source is a man between 45 and 60 years old with acute or convalescent COVID-19. Each CDR3 is given with its conserved first and last residue. D genes are given only for firm matches.

cdr3_aa v_call d_call
CASSEGTSGYNEQFF TRBV10-1 TRBD2
CASSQQGFYGYTF TRBV3-1/TRBV3-2 -
CATAQGESNQPQHF TRBV24-1 TRBD1
CASSLSGVGELFF TRBV3-1/TRBV3-2 TRBD2
CASWTSAFSGNTIYF TRBV19 -
CASSLPSGVQETQYF TRBV11-2 TRBD2
CASSGPGQVDTEAFF TRBV10-1 TRBD1
CASSVDGDGYTF TRBV9 -
CAWSQAGGYNEQFF TRBV30 TRBD1
CASSEKGVNTEAFF TRBV7-9 -
CASSARQGNYGYTF TRBV19 TRBD1
CASSLIKNTEAFF TRBV7-2 -
CASSQTSGRAEGTDTQYF TRBV28 TRBD2
CASSLAGGGGSYNSPLHF TRBV5-1 TRBD1
CASSYSGSGRSPLHF TRBV6-5 -
CASSIRQGGTDTQYF TRBV28 TRBD1
CASSPAGSDTEAFF TRBV18 -
CASSPGQGDPYGYTF TRBV18 TRBD1
CASSQRRDRENTEAFF TRBV3-1/TRBV3-2 TRBD1
CASSYSPVWGVYNEQFF TRBV6-2/TRBV6-3 -
CASSLFRTSGPSGQFF TRBV5-4 TRBD2
CASSIGITSNQPQHF TRBV19 -
CATGQGDYEQYF TRBV6-5 TRBD1
CASSPDRPYGYTF TRBV5-1 TRBD1
CASSMLGGGFDTGELFF TRBV19 TRBD2
CASSRQPSSNQPQHF TRBV19 -
CASSFEGAGEKLFF TRBV28 TRBD1
CASSYSVGAGELFF TRBV6-6 -
CASSPRDFAKTQYF TRBV13 -
CASSLGRADTQYF TRBV11-2 -
CASSPLWTGPYTGELFF TRBV6-2/TRBV6-3 TRBD1
CASSLWTGGLGGYTF TRBV28 TRBD1